One and the same sample provided the 27 T cell receptor beta chains below, sequenced in a study of cytomegalovirus exposure and HLA in healthy donors. Using immunoSEQ multiplex PCR, the repertoire was profiled, and TCRdb retains in-frame clones only, with some absent. The sample holds approximately 110,000 clones, 85% to 90% seen once. The material sequenced was PBMCs. All receptors come from a young woman in good health and CMV-seronegative.

A single count supports this clone. V usage is TRBV7-3 and J usage is TRBJ1-1, with 7 nucleotides matching TRBD1. V trimming: 7 bases; J trimming: 1 base; junction bases outside the gene matches: 9. The CDR3 consists of 15 residues. CDR1 and CDR2 (germline): SGHTA, FQGTGA. The CDR3 region is CASKSSGTANTEAFF. The CDR3 DNA sequence: TGTGCCAGCAAAAGTTCCGGGACAGCGAACACTGAAGCTTTCTTT.

This rearrangement joins TRBV4-1 to TRBJ1-3; no definite D call. The CDR3 totals 16 residues. Trimming cost V 0 bases and J 0 bases, with 9 bases left between them. The germline gives CDR1 MGHRA, CDR2 YSYEKL. The CDR3 DNA is TGCGCCAGCAGCCAAGAATCCCCAGTCTCTGGAAACACCATATATTTT. Translating gives CASSQESPVSGNTIYF.

The gene calls are TRBV2 and TRBJ2-1, with D unclear. The CDR3 sequence is 11 residues long. Germline V CDR1 and CDR2: SNHLY, FYNNEI. Trimming left V 5 bases short and J 3 bases short, with 2 bases between. This CDR3 reads CASSYYNEQFF. Written as DNA, the CDR3 is TGTGCCAGCAGTTACTACAATGAGCAGTTCTTC.

This chain joins TRBV19 and TRBJ1-6; D remains unclear. Germline V gene lookup returns CDR1 LNHDA and CDR2 SQIVND (reference sequence). V was trimmed by 0 bases and J by 9 bases, leaving 6 bases between them. The CDR3 loop spans 13 amino acids. CDR3 in amino acids: CASSIDQVSPLHF. The CDR3 DNA follows: TGTGCCAGTAGTATAGATCAGGTTTCACCCCTCCACTTT.

The chain has TRBV4-2 and TRBJ2-5; tentatively, D is TRBD2 (6 bases). CDR3 size: 14 residues. V lost 2 bases to trimming and J lost 3 bases, with 10 bases between them. The germline V gene encodes CDR1 LGHNA and CDR2 YNFKEQ. For the CDR3, the DNA is TGTGCCAGCAGCCAATGGGACTCAAAAGAGACCCAGTACTTC. Residues: CASSQWDSKETQYF.

The CDR3 coding sequence is TGCAGCATTTGGACAGGAGGTACCTACGAGCAGTACTTC. This translates into CSIWTGGTYEQYF. The chain joins TRBV29-1 to TRBJ2-7; 7 nucleotides match TRBD1. Per the germline V gene, CDR1 is SQVTM and CDR2 is ANQGSEA. Trimming took 8 bases from V and 2 from J; bases not matched to a gene: 9. The CDR3 runs to 13 residues.

This sequence joins TRBV6-4 and TRBJ2-1, with 10 nucleotides matching TRBD2. Germline values: CDR1 MRHNA, CDR2 SNTAGT. After removal of 0 bases from V and 1 base from J, the junction contained 0 bases not matched to a gene. The CDR3 length is 16 residues. The CDR3 DNA follows: TGTGCCAGCAGTGACTCGGGACTAGCGTCCTACAATGAGCAGTTCTTC. This translates into CASSDSGLASYNEQFF.

CDR3 sequence reads: CASRRGRAGTDTQYF. In DNA form, the CDR3 reads TGTGCCAGCAGGCGCGGGAGGGCCGGCACAGATACGCAGTATTTT. The gene calls are TRBV7-9 and TRBJ2-3; 9 bases map to TRBD2. The CDR3 runs 15 residues. Germline V CDR1 and CDR2: SEHNR, FQNEAQ (reference sequence). Trimming took 6 bases from V and 1 from J; bases not matched to a gene: 5.

Here the CDR3 DNA reads TGCGCCAGCAGCCAAGATGTAGGGGCCGTGAACACTGAAGCTTTCTTT. Amino acids: CASSQDVGAVNTEAFF. The chain combines TRBV4-3 with TRBJ1-1; maybe TRBD1 (5 bases). Trimming shortened V by 0 bases and J by 0 bases, and 11 bases separated the two germline ends. The germline gives CDR1 LGHNA, CDR2 YSLEER. The CDR3 sequence is 16 residues long.

V gene TRBV28 combines with J gene TRBJ1-1, with a possible D match to TRBD1 (6 bases). The germline CDR1 and CDR2 sequences are MDHEN and SYDVKM. The CDR3 runs to 11 residues. V dropped 4 bases and J dropped 6 bases, with 6 bases sitting between them. The DNA for the CDR3 is TGTGCCAGCAGTTGGGGGCCTGAAGCTTTCTTT. It codes for CASSWGPEAFF.

The V gene is TRBV9, the J gene TRBJ2-5, with 10 nucleotides matching TRBD2. CDR1 is SGDLS, CDR2 YYNGEE, per germline. This CDR3 spans 18 amino acids. V shed 0 bases and J 2 bases; nucleotides not matched to a gene: 10. CDR3 sequence reads: CASSVGASGGAGQETQYF. As DNA, the CDR3 is TGTGCCAGCAGCGTAGGGGCCAGCGGGGGGGCCGGTCAAGAGACCCAGTACTTC.

The CDR3 protein is CASSPGGPDEQYF. CDR3 bases: TGTGCCAGCAGCCCGGGAGGGCCCGACGAGCAGTACTTC. This chain links TRBV7-9 with TRBJ2-7, with 8 bases aligning to TRBD2. The germline V gene encodes CDR1 SEHNR and CDR2 FQNEAQ (reference sequence). V gave up 5 bases and J gave up 5 bases; unmatched junction bases: 5. This CDR3 comprises 13 residues.

This clone came up once. The genes are TRBV11-3 and TRBJ2-1; 9 bases map to TRBD1. This CDR3 is 15 amino acids long. V trimming: 1 base; J trimming: 6 bases; junction bases outside the gene matches: 4. Germline assignment: CDR1 SGHNT and CDR2 YENEEA. Here the CDR3 DNA reads TGTGCCAGCAGCTTAGGCCCGACAGGGGGCAATGAGCAGTTCTTC. The encoded protein is CASSLGPTGGNEQFF.

The rearrangement uses TRBV4-2 and TRBJ2-2, with TRBD1 matching 8 bases. The CDR3 has 14 residues. Germline values: CDR1 LGHNA, CDR2 YNFKEQ. The junction had 4 bases not matched to a gene; V was cut back by 4 bases and J by 6 bases. The DNA of the CDR3 is TGTGCCAGCAGCCTGACAGGGGAGGCCGGGGAGCTGTTTTTT. Translation: CASSLTGEAGELFF.

The chain uses TRBV28 and TRBJ1-2; no definite D call. The CDR3 spans 12 residues. CDR1 MDHEN and CDR2 SYDVKM come from the germline V gene. V was clipped by 5 bases and J by 6 bases, with 10 bases between them. The CDR3 loop reads CASSPRLDGYTF. CDR3 nucleotides: TGTGCCAGCAGTCCCCGGTTGGATGGCTACACCTTC.

The chain carries TRBV27 and TRBJ2-7, with 7 positions matching TRBD2. The CDR3 loop spans 17 amino acids. Germline CDR1 and CDR2: MNHEY and SMNVEV (reference sequence). J was trimmed by 2 bases and V by 5 bases; bases with no gene match: 15. CDR3 in amino acids: CASSPLVVAGDAYEQYF. The CDR3, as DNA: TGTGCCAGCAGTCCCCTCGTAGTGGCGGGGGACGCCTACGAGCAGTACTTC.

The rearrangement uses TRBV7-2 and TRBJ2-1, with TRBD2 matching over 14 bases. Germline CDR1 is SGHTA and CDR2 is FQGNSA. CDR3 size: 16 residues. J gave up 9 bases and V 1 base, and 5 bases lay outside the gene matches. The CDR3 DNA reads as TGTGCCAGCAGCTTAGGAGGGACTAGCGGGGGAATTGAGCAGTTCTTC. Protein product: CASSLGGTSGGIEQFF.

This sequence joins TRBV28 and TRBJ1-3, with 10 bases that match TRBD1. The CDR3 is 17 amino acids. Germline CDR1 reads MDHEN; CDR2 reads SYDVKM. J lost 4 bases, V lost 4 bases, and 10 bases had no gene match. CDR3 sequence (DNA): TGTGCCAGCAGTTGGGGGACAGGGGTTATTTCCGGAAACACCATATATTTT. Its translation: CASSWGTGVISGNTIYF.

DNA for the CDR3: TGTGCCTCTCCTCCCGGGACTGGTTCCTACGAGCAGTACTTC. Translation: CASPPGTGSYEQYF. This chain connects TRBV6-4 to TRBJ2-7; tentatively, D is TRBD2 (6 bases). CDR3 length equals 14 residues. Germline loops: CDR1 MRHNA, CDR2 SNTAGT. Trimming shortened V by 11 bases and J by 1 base, and 18 bases separated the two germline ends.

This clone was recorded a few times. The chain carries TRBV9 and TRBJ2-5, with D perhaps matching TRBD2 (6 bases). This CDR3 has 15 residues. V shed 1 base and J shed 0 bases, with 10 bases lying between them. Germline V gene data show CDR1 as SGDLS and CDR2 as YYNGEE. The CDR3 DNA sequence: TGTGCCAGCAGCGTACTTAGCGGCCACCAAGAGACCCAGTACTTC. Translating gives CASSVLSGHQETQYF.

The chain couples TRBV9 to TRBJ1-3; D gene unclear. Trimming stripped 1 base from V and 4 bases from J, with 9 bases between. The CDR3 has 14 residues. Germline V gives CDR1 SGDLS, CDR2 YYNGEE. This CDR3 reads CASSVYAGGNTIYF. CDR3 DNA: TGTGCCAGCAGCGTATATGCAGGAGGAAACACCATATATTTT.

The V call is TRBV2, the J call TRBJ2-1; 7 bases fit TRBD1. Germline trimming cut 8 bases from V and 3 bases from J; bases unmatched to any gene: 25. The CDR3 runs 20 residues. The V gene's germline CDR1 is SNHLY and CDR2 FYNNEI. The CDR3 coding sequence is TGTGCCAGCCCGGAAGGATTGTACAGGGGAATCCCTTTAAACTACAATGAGCAGTTCTTC. Residues: CASPEGLYRGIPLNYNEQFF.

The chain has TRBV25-1 and TRBJ1-4, with a tentative D call TRBD1 (6 bases). Deletions cut 3 bases from V and 2 bases from J, with 10 bases between. This CDR3 is 15 amino acids long. The germline V gene encodes CDR1 MGHDK and CDR2 SYGVNS. The CDR3 protein is CASSDPRGTNEKLFF. CDR3 bases: TGTGCCAGCAGTGATCCCAGGGGTACTAATGAAAAACTGTTTTTT.

The chain links TRBV9 to TRBJ2-1; D possibly corresponds to TRBD2 (5 bases). Between the trimmed V and J ends, which lost 6 bases and 0 bases, there was a span of 16 bases. Germline values: CDR1 SGDLS, CDR2 YYNGEE. The CDR3 consists of 16 residues. The CDR3 nucleotides are TGTGCCAGCAACTTGCTCGGGGTAAGCTCCTACAATGAGCAGTTCTTC. Amino acids: CASNLLGVSSYNEQFF. Full variable domain (remainder filled in from reference TRBV9 and TRBJ2-1): DSGVTQTPKHLITATGQRVTLRCSPRSGDLSVYWYQQSLDQGLQFLIQYYNGEERAKGNILERFSAQQFPDLHSELNLSSLELGDSALYFCASNLLGVSSYNEQFFGPGTRLTVL.

This clone was seen once. This sequence joins TRBV11-2 and TRBJ2-7, with TRBD1 matching 11 bases. The CDR3 loop spans 15 amino acids. CDR1 and CDR2 from the germline V gene are SGHAT and FQNNGV. V gave up 4 bases and J gave up 3 bases; unmatched junction bases: 5. Here the CDR3 DNA reads TGTGCCAGCAGCTCGACGGGGACAGGGGGCTACGAGCAGTACTTC. This translates into CASSSTGTGGYEQYF.

The rearrangement joins TRBV5-8 to TRBJ2-7, with D tentatively TRBD2 (6 bases). Trimming pared 4 bases from V and 4 bases from J, leaving 9 bases between. Germline V gene data show CDR1 as SGHTS and CDR2 as YDEGEE. The CDR3 totals 12 residues. Here the CDR3 reads CASSDGGYEQYF. The DNA for the CDR3 is TGTGCCAGCAGCGACGGGGGTTACGAGCAGTACTTC. Full variable domain (remainder filled in from reference TRBV5-8 and TRBJ2-7): EAGVTQSPTHLIKTRGQQATLRCSPISGHTSVYWYQQALGLGLQFLLWYDEGEERNRGNFPPRFSGRQFPNYSSELNVNALELEDSALYLCASSDGGYEQYFGPGTRLTVT.

The gene calls are TRBV2 and TRBJ1-3; weak D call: TRBD1 (6 bases). Germline V gene data show CDR1 as SNHLY and CDR2 as FYNNEI. V dropped 6 bases and J dropped 0 bases, with 15 bases sitting between them. This CDR3 region has 16 residues. CDR3 in amino acids: CASSEVGQISGNTIYF. Written as DNA, the CDR3 is TGTGCCAGCAGCGAGGTAGGACAGATCTCTGGAAACACCATATATTTT.